This T cell receptor beta chain emerged from a study of vaccination effects on CD4 cells after COVID-19. Study as a whole: Relative to the second dose, post-vaccine samples were obtained a median of 72 days later. General study results and limits: Only 1 of 255 vaccine-induced clones from healthy vaccinees cross-reacted with common cold coronaviruses.

Profiled with immunoSEQ multiplex PCR; TCRdb holds only in-frame clones, not every one. The table records under 50,000 clones, 70% to 85% of them present only once. V was pared by 6 bases and J by 4 bases, with 7 bases between. This CDR3 comprises 12 residues. Per the germline V gene, CDR1 is SNHLY and CDR2 is FYNNEI. Antigen-specific CD4+ T cells were expanded (with viral peptide pools) by the ViraFEST assay ahead of sequencing. Culture lasted roughly 9 days before CD4+ T cell isolation. Subjects were given two BNT162b2 or mRNA-1273 vaccine doses. PBMC cultures contained two million cells per well, approximately 10 IU/ml IL-2 and 10 ug/ml peptides. Half the medium was replaced with IL-2 medium on days 3 and 7. Remarks on this clone: The antigen remains unidentified.

The TCR was taken from a human donor who received a COVID-19 vaccine. Some clones in this sample may be carry-over from other donors' samples. Sequencing was performed on CD4+ T cells from PBMCs cultured with HCoV-NL63 spike peptides, taken after COVID-19 vaccination. The chain is built from TRBV2 and TRBJ1-5; a possible D gene is TRBD1 (5 bases). Written as DNA, the CDR3 is TGTGCCAGCAGAGGGACGAATCAGCCCCAGCATTTT. Translated, it gives CASRGTNQPQHF.